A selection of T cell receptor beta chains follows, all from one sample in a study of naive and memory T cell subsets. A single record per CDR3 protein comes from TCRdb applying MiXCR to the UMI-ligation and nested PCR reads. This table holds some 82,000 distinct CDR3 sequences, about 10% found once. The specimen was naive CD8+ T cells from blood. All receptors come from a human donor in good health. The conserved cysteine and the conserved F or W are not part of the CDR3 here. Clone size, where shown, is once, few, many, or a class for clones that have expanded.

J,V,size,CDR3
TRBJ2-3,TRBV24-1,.,AAAKSLGDTQY
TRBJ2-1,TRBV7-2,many,ASSILAGGYNEQF
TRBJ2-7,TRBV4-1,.,ASSQGMRLAGDEQY
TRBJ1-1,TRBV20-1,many,SVLVIDEAF
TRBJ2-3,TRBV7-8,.,ASSLLALTDTQY
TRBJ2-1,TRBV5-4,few,ASSLPRDKDNEQF
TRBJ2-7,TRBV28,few,ASRLQGDLTYEQY
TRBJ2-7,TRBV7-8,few,ASSSSYGTSGTVQY
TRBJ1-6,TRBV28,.,ASSLSLYNNSPLH
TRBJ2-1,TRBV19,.,ASSIVAPSGRAVEQF
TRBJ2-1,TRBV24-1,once,ATSDSRWDQAYNEQF
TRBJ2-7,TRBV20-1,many,SAREGLAEYEQY
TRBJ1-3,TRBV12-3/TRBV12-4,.,ASRKPGPKTGNTIY
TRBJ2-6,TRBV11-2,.,ASSLNPGQGYSGANVLT
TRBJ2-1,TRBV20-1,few,SASNKGEQF
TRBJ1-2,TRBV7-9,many,ASSWTGEDGYT
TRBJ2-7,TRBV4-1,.,ASSPRDGAPYEQY
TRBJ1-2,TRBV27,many,ASSSGTGGAVGYT
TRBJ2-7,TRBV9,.,ASSVAGRSYEQY
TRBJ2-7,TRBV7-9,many,ASSKQGTTYEQY
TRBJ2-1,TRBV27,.,ASSSGQKQF
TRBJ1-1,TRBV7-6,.,ASSSLWAADTEAF
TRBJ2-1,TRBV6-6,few,ASSQSTGRDHNEQF
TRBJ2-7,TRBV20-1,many,SARTSGIDEQY
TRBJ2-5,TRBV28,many,ASSPLAGGSAETQY
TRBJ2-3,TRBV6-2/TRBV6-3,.,ASSFGGINTDTQY
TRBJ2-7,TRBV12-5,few,ASGLGGAEQY
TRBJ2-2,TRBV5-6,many,ASSFSLAGVNTGELF
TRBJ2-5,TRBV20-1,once,SATIQGMYSVFQETQY
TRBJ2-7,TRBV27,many,ASSLRGAEQY